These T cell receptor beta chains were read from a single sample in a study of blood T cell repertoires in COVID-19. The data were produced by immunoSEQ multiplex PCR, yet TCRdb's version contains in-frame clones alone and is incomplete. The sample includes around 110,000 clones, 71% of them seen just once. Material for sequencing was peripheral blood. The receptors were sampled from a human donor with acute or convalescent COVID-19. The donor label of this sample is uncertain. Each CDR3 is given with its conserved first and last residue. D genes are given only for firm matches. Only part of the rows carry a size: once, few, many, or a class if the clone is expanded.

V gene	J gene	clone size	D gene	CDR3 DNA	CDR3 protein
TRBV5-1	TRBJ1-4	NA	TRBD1	TGCGCCAGCAGCTCGAGGGCAGGGGGGATTTATGAAAAACTGTTTTTT	CASSSRAGGIYEKLFF
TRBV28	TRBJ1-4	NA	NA	TGTGCCAGCAGTTTAAGCCAGGGTACTAATGAAAAACTGTTTTTT	CASSLSQGTNEKLFF
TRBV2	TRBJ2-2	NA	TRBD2	TGTGCCAGCAGTAATCAGCGGGGGGCATTCGAGGAGCTGTTTTTT	CASSNQRGAFEELFF
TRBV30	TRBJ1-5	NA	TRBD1	TGTGCCTGGAGTAGAGGGGGCTCCGACAATCAGCCCCAGCATTTT	CAWSRGGSDNQPQHF
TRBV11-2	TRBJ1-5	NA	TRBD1	TGTGCCAGCAGCTTCGGACAGGGCTCCTCGCCCCAGCATTTT	CASSFGQGSSPQHF
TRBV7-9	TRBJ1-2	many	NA	TGTGCCAGCAGCTTAGCTGGACAGTCTTATGGCTACACCTTC	CASSLAGQSYGYTF
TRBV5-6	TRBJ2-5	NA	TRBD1	TGTGCCAGCAGCACGACAGGGTTCCAAGAGACCCAGTACTTC	CASSTTGFQETQYF
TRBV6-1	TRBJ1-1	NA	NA	TGTGCCAGCAGTGAAGCGGTAGGAGAGAACACTGAAGCTTTCTTT	CASSEAVGENTEAFF
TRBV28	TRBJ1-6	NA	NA	TGTGCCAGCAGGGACAGTAGCTCCTATAATTCACCCCTCCACTTT	CASRDSSSYNSPLHF
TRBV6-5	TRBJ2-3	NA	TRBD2	TGTGCCAGCAGCCCGACTAGCGGGGCTCAAGATACGCAGTATTTT	CASSPTSGAQDTQYF
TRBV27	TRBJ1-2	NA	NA	TGTGCCAGCAGTTTTGGGCAAAACTATGGCTACACCTTC	CASSFGQNYGYTF
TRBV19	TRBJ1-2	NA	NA	TGTGCCAGTAGTATAGCTGCAGGATACTATGGCTACACCTTC	CASSIAAGYYGYTF
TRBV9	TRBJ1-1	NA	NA	TGTGCCAGCAGCGTGAACAGGGATCGGGGAAACACTGAAGCTTTCTTT	CASSVNRDRGNTEAFF
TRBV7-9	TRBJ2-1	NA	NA	TGTGCCAGCAGCCCTGGGGGCTTGAGGTACGATGAGCAGTTCTTC	CASSPGGLRYDEQFF
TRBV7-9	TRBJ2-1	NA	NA	TGTGCCAGCAGCTTGTCGACGGGGGACAATGAGCAGTTCTTC	CASSLSTGDNEQFF
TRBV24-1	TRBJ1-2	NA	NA	TGTGCCACCAGTGACTCCGGGTCATATGGCTACACCTTC	CATSDSGSYGYTF
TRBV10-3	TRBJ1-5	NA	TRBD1	TGTGCCATCAGTGGGACAGGGGGAAACAATCAGCCCCAGCATTTT	CAISGTGGNNQPQHF
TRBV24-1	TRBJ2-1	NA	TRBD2	TGTGCCACCAGTGAGGCCAGCGGGGGCCACAATGAGCAGTTCTTC	CATSEASGGHNEQFF
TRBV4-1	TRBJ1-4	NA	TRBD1	TGCGCCAGCAGCCAAGAAGTGGGACAGGGACTCGGAAAACTGTTTTTT	CASSQEVGQGLGKLFF
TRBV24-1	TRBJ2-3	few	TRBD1	TGTGCCACCAGTGAACCGACAGGGGTGACAGATACGCAGTATTTT	CATSEPTGVTDTQYF
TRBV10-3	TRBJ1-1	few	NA	TGTGCCATTGCCCGGGAGGGGACTGAAGCTTTCTTT	CAIAREGTEAFF
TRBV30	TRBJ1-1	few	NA	TGTGCCTGGTCCCGGGCCCCGGGGACTGAAGCTTTCTTT	CAWSRAPGTEAFF
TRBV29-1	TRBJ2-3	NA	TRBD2	TGCAGCGTTGTTCGTGGTAGCGGGGGAGCTACGCAGTATTTT	CSVVRGSGGATQYF
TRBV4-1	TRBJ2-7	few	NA	TGCGCCAGCAGCCGTCAGACAGGCGGTTACGAGCAGTACTTC	CASSRQTGGYEQYF
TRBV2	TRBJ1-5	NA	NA	TGTGCCAGCAGACAGGACATTAATAGCAATCAGCCCCAGCATTTT	CASRQDINSNQPQHF
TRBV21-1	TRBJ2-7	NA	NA	TGTGCCAGCAGGGCGACAGCCAGTGTCTCCTACGAGCAGTACTTC	CASRATASVSYEQYF
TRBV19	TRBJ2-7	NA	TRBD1	TGTGCCAGTAGTCCCAGGACAGGGGAGTCCTACGAGCAGTACTTC	CASSPRTGESYEQYF
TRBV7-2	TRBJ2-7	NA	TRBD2	TGTGCCAGCAGCCCGAGGCTAAAGAGAGGGGAGGGTGGCGAGCAGTACTTC	CASSPRLKRGEGGEQYF
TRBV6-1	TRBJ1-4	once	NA	TGTGCCAGCAGTGAAGCGCTTCTGGGGAGGGGGAGAGAGGAAAAACTGTTTTTT	CASSEALLGRGREEKLFF
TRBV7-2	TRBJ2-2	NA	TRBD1	TGTGCCAGCAGGCCTCGACAGGGGCTTGACACCGGGGAGCTGTTTTTT	CASRPRQGLDTGELFF
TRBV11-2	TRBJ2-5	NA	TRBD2	TGTGCCAGCAGCTTAGACGGGAGACCGTCACTAGCGGGGGCCCAAGAGACCCAGTACTTC	CASSLDGRPSLAGAQETQYF
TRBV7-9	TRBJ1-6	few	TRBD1	TGTGCCAGCAGCCCGGGACAGTCCTATAATTCACCCCTCCACTTT	CASSPGQSYNSPLHF
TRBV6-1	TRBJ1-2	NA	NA	TGTGCCAGCAGTGAAGAGATAGGGGATGGCTACACCTTC	CASSEEIGDGYTF
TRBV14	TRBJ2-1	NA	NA	TGTGCCAGCAGCGATACGAGGGCGGGTGAGCAGTTCTTC	CASSDTRAGEQFF
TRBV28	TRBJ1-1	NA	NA	TGTGCCACCTTGGGGCCACTGAACACTGAAGCTTTCTTT	CATLGPLNTEAFF